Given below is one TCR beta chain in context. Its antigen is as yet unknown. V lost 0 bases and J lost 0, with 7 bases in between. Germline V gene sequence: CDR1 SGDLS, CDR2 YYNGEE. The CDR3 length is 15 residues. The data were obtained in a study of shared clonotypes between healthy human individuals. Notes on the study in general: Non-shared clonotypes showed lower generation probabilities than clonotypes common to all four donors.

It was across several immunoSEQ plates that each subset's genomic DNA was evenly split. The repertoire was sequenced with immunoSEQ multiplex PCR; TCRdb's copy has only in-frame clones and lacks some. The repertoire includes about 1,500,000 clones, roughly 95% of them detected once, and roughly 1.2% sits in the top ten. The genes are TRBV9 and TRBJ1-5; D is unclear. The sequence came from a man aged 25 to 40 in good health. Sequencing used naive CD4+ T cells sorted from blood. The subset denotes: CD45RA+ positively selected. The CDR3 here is CASSVGATSNQPQHF. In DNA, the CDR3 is TGTGCCAGCAGCGTAGGGGCAACTAGCAATCAGCCCCAGCATTTT.